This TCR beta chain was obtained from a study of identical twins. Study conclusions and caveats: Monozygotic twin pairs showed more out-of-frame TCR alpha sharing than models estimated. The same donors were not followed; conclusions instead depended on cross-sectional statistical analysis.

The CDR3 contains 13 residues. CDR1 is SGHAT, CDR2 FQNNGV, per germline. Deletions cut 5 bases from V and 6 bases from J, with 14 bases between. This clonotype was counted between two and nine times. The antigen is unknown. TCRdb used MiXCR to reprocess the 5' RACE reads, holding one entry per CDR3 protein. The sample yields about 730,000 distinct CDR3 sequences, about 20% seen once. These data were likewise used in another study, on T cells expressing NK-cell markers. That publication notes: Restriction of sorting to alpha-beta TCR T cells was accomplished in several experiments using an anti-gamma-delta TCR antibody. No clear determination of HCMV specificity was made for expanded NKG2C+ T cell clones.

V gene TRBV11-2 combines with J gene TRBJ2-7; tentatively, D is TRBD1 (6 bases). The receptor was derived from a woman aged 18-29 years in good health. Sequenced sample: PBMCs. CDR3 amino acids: CASSPRQALEQYF. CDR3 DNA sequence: TGTGCCAGCAGCCCGAGACAGGCTCTCGAGCAGTACTTC.